These 18 T cell receptor beta chains came from one sample sequenced in a study of blood T cell repertoires in COVID-19. Clones were read by immunoSEQ multiplex PCR, and TCRdb kept only the in-frame ones, dropping some. The table has 150,000 to 200,000 clones, about 86% seen once. The sequenced sample was peripheral blood. The receptors originated from a middle-aged man with active or convalescent COVID-19.

The chain couples TRBV27 to TRBJ1-2; 9 positions agree with TRBD1. The V gene end was trimmed by 5 bases and the J gene end by 4 bases; junction bases not matched to a gene: 2. Germline V lookup: CDR1 MNHEY, CDR2 SMNVEV (reference sequence). CDR3 length: 13 residues. This CDR3 is CASSKDRGYGYTF. The CDR3 DNA reads as TGTGCCAGCAGTAAGGACAGGGGCTATGGCTACACCTTC.

This chain uses TRBV2 with TRBJ2-5, with D perhaps matching TRBD1 (6 bases). This CDR3 region has 13 residues. Germline assignment: CDR1 SNHLY and CDR2 FYNNEI. V was clipped by 3 bases and J by 2 bases, with 7 bases between them. The CDR3 DNA sequence: TGTGCCAGCAGTGAGGACAGTCAAGAGACCCAGTACTTC. Amino acids: CASSEDSQETQYF.

Worth noting for this clone: This sample includes further DNA sequences coding for the same CDR3. The rearrangement uses TRBV7-9 and TRBJ1-5; TRBD1 is a possible D gene (5 bases). The V gene lost 1 base and the J gene lost 7 bases, with 5 bases spanning the gap. The CDR3 is 12 amino acids. Per the germline V gene, CDR1 is SEHNR and CDR2 is FQNEAQ (reference sequence). CDR3 protein: CASSLGGQPQHF. CDR3 DNA: TGTGCCAGCAGCTTAGGGGGCCAGCCCCAGCATTTT. Variable domain in full (rest from reference TRBV7-9 and TRBJ1-5): DTGVSQNPRHKITKRGQNVTFRCDPISEHNRLYWYRQTLGQGPEFLTYFQNEAQLEKSRLLSDRFSAERPKGSFSTLEIQRTEQGDSAMYLCASSLGGQPQHFGDGTRLSIL.

The chain employs TRBV4-1 and TRBJ1-4; unclear D gene. CDR3 length: 15 amino acids. V lost 1 base and J lost 7, with 13 bases in between. Germline V gene data show CDR1 as MGHRA and CDR2 as YSYEKL. The CDR3 is CASSQVGAGPEKLFF. Here the CDR3 DNA reads TGCGCCAGCAGCCAAGTCGGCGCAGGCCCTGAAAAACTGTTTTTT.

The chain is built from TRBV5-1 and TRBJ1-2; the match to TRBD1 covers 7 bases. This CDR3 has 13 residues. V lost 4 bases to trimming and J lost 3 bases; unmatched junction nucleotides: 3. CDR1 and CDR2 (germline): SGHRS, YFSETQ. The CDR3 nucleotides are TGCGCCAGCAGCGCCGGGACAGACTATGGCTACACCTTC. Translation: CASSAGTDYGYTF.

J is TRBJ1-5 and V is TRBV6-5; D is perhaps TRBD1 (5 bases). The germline CDR1 and CDR2 sequences are MNHEY and SVGAGI. This CDR3 region has 15 residues. V lost 5 bases and J lost 4, with 15 bases in between. The CDR3 nucleotides are TGTGCCAGCAGTAAGGACGGGGGGTTGAATCAGCCCCAGCATTTT. As protein: CASSKDGGLNQPQHF.

This clone was observed once. V usage is TRBV18 and J usage is TRBJ1-5; unclear D gene. CDR1 is KGHSH, CDR2 LQKENI, per germline. The CDR3 totals 16 residues. Trimming stripped 1 base from V and 1 base from J, with 11 bases between. This chain's CDR3 is CASSPRGLDSNQPQHF. As DNA, the CDR3 is TGTGCCAGCTCACCACGCGGGTTGGACAGCAATCAGCCCCAGCATTTT.

The chain links TRBV3-1 (or the pseudogene TRBV3-2) to TRBJ2-1, with 7 bases matching TRBD2. CDR1 and CDR2 from the germline V gene are LGHDT and YNNKEL (reference sequence). Trimming took 0 bases from V and 3 from J; bases not matched to a gene: 5. The CDR3 extends over 16 amino acids. The CDR3 coding sequence is TGTGCCAGCAGCCAAGATATCGGGGACTACTACAATGAGCAGTTCTTC. Residues: CASSQDIGDYYNEQFF.

The sample holds a few counts of this clone. V and J are TRBV2 and TRBJ2-3, with 11 nucleotides matching TRBD1. V was pared by 5 bases and J by 3 bases, with 4 bases of the junction left unmatched. This CDR3 is 15 amino acids long. The V gene's germline CDR1 is SNHLY and CDR2 FYNNEI. CDR3 in amino acids: CASSLGQGATDTQYF. The CDR3 bases are TGTGCCAGCAGTCTTGGACAGGGGGCAACAGATACGCAGTATTTT.

The chain links TRBV6-2 or TRBV6-3 to TRBJ2-1; 9 bases line up with TRBD2. The germline V gene encodes CDR1 MNHEY and CDR2 SVGEGT. This CDR3 has 16 residues. Unmatched junction bases numbered 8, after V lost 0 bases and J lost 8 bases. CDR3: CASSYSDSGRDYEQFF. As DNA, the CDR3 is TGTGCCAGCAGTTACTCGGATAGCGGGAGAGACTATGAGCAGTTCTTC.

J is TRBJ2-7 and V is TRBV7-2; no reliable D call. CDR1 and CDR2 from the germline V gene are SGHTA and FQGNSA. V lost 4 bases and J 5 bases, leaving 9 bases between the germline ends. The CDR3 runs to 12 residues. Here the CDR3 DNA reads TGTGCCAGCAGCTCCCAGGTACACGAGCAGTACTTC. Its translation: CASSSQVHEQYF.

The CDR3 loop reads CASSYPDRGKAGGRYEQFF. The CDR3, as DNA: TGTGCCAGCAGTTACCCCGACAGGGGTAAAGCGGGGGGGCGATATGAGCAGTTCTTC. V usage is TRBV6-2 or TRBV6-3 and J usage is TRBJ2-1, with 10 bases aligning to TRBD2. CDR1 is MNHEY and CDR2 is SVGEGT in the germline V gene. V gave up 2 bases and J gave up 8 bases; unmatched junction bases: 18. This CDR3 contains 19 residues.

This chain joins TRBV11-3 and TRBJ2-1; the match to TRBD1 covers 7 bases. The CDR3 contains 15 residues. Germline loops: CDR1 SGHNT, CDR2 YENEEA. Losses at the gene ends were 1 base for V and 5 bases for J; bases not matched to a gene: 5. The CDR3 reads CASSLGVGGHNEQFF. The CDR3 coding sequence is TGTGCCAGCAGCTTAGGAGTAGGGGGCCACAATGAGCAGTTCTTC.

The chain recombines TRBV7-2 with TRBJ2-7, with TRBD2 matching over 8 bases. Looked up from germline, CDR1 is SGHTA and CDR2 is FQGNSA. The CDR3 has 17 amino acids. With 6 bases clipped from V and 1 base from J, the junction kept 14 bases outside the gene matches. CDR3 coding DNA: TGTGCCAGCAGTCCACCTTACGGGGGGGGCAAATCCTACGAGCAGTACTTC. The encoded protein is CASSPPYGGGKSYEQYF.

The CDR3 spells CANTTGIRNTGELFF. The CDR3 nucleotides read TGTGCCAACACTACAGGAATAAGGAACACCGGGGAGCTGTTTTTT. This chain connects TRBV7-6 to TRBJ2-2; weak D call: TRBD1 (5 bases). Between the trimmed V and J ends, which lost 10 bases and 1 base, there was a span of 16 bases. The CDR3 is made up of 15 amino acids. The V gene's germline CDR1 is SGHVS and CDR2 FNYEAQ.

The chain uses TRBV9 and TRBJ2-5, with 7 bases matching TRBD2. Germline lookup yields CDR1 SGDLS and CDR2 YYNGEE. The CDR3 is made up of 16 amino acids. With V trimmed by 3 bases and J by 6 bases, 14 bases remained unmatched. The CDR3 region has the DNA TGTGCCAGCAGCGGGGCCCTTTCCAGCGGGAAAAAGACCCAGTACTTC. Translated, it gives CASSGALSSGKKTQYF.

In this sample, this clone turned up once. V is TRBV18 and J is TRBJ2-7; D gene uncertain. V lost 4 bases, J lost 3 bases, and 16 bases lay in between. The CDR3 covers 15 residues. In germline, CDR1 is KGHSH, CDR2 LQKENI. The DNA of the CDR3 is TGTGCCAGCTCACTCACACAGTCAAAAAACTACGAGCAGTACTTC. Protein product: CASSLTQSKNYEQYF.

J is TRBJ1-2 and V is TRBV7-9, with D perhaps TRBD1 (6 bases). Looked up from germline, CDR1 is SEHNR and CDR2 is FQNEAQ (reference sequence). CDR3 size: 15 residues. Trimming removed 0 bases at V and 2 bases at J, with 10 bases between. The CDR3 protein is CASSLAAGDNYGYTF. DNA for the CDR3: TGTGCCAGCAGCTTAGCCGCAGGGGACAACTATGGCTACACCTTC.